The 28 T cell receptor beta chains presented below share a single source sample, sequenced in a study of shared clonotypes between healthy human individuals (dated by TCRdb to about 2020). Library preparation used the immunoSEQ multiplex PCR assay. Sourced from immuneACCESS, this table was stored by TCRdb with only in-frame sequences that have V and J called. A share of the clones is absent; for the studies checked, an unresolved V gene accounts for under half, and the remainder has no known explanation. This sample has fewer than 1.8 million clones in its table, and 98% to 99% of those were observed once. The ten largest make up over 0.3% of the sample. Sequencing used naive CD4+ T cells sorted from blood. The sample's cell subset or site, from its label and the paper: CD45RA+ positively selected. The receptors were sampled from a man aged 25-45 years in good health.

The gene calls are TRBV5-6 and TRBJ1-1, with D perhaps TRBD1 (5 bases). V lost 0 bases and J lost 2, with 14 bases in between. The length of the CDR3 is 16 residues. From germline, CDR1 is SGHDT and CDR2 YYEEEE. Written as DNA, the CDR3 is TGTGCCAGCAGCTTGGTCGTGGGGGGTATCAACACTGAAGCTTTCTTT. Its translation: CASSLVVGGINTEAFF.

The chain has TRBV27 and TRBJ1-2, with 8 bases matching TRBD1. Germline trimming cut 5 bases from V and 5 bases from J; bases unmatched to any gene: 10. Looked up from germline, CDR1 is MNHEY and CDR2 is SMNVEV (reference sequence). The CDR3 runs to 15 residues. The CDR3 is CASSQSGQVFYGYTF. CDR3 nucleotides: TGTGCCAGCAGTCAATCGGGACAGGTTTTTTATGGCTACACCTTC.

Concerning this clone itself: Distinct nucleotide sequences in the sample also encode this CDR3. This sequence joins TRBV6-5 and TRBJ2-7; D possibly corresponds to TRBD1 (5 bases). The V gene's germline CDR1 is MNHEY and CDR2 SVGAGI. The CDR3 is 13 amino acids. Trimming removed 6 bases at V and 1 base at J, with 10 bases between. The CDR3 here is CASSQGTSYEQYF. Written as DNA, the CDR3 is TGTGCCAGCAGCCAGGGAACGTCCTACGAGCAGTACTTC.

The chain is built from TRBV6-1 and TRBJ2-7; no reliable D call. V was shortened by 0 bases and J by 3 bases, with 12 bases between the two germline ends. Germline assignment: CDR1 MNHNS and CDR2 SASEGT. The CDR3 covers 15 residues. The CDR3 nucleotides are TGTGCCAGCAGTGAAGCAGCCGTCTTGGGCTACGAGCAGTACTTC. Translated, it gives CASSEAAVLGYEQYF.

The V gene is TRBV19, the J gene TRBJ2-7; D not resolved. Trimming took 5 bases from V and 2 from J, leaving 10 bases between them. CDR3 length: 13 amino acids. The V gene's germline CDR1 is LNHDA and CDR2 SQIVND (reference sequence). The CDR3 sequence: CASSVGNPYEQYF. CDR3 in DNA: TGTGCCAGTAGTGTCGGCAACCCCTACGAGCAGTACTTC.

J is TRBJ2-5 and V is TRBV30; 10 bases match TRBD1. This CDR3 region has 15 residues. The ends lost 5 bases at V and 5 bases at J; junction bases unmatched: 11. The germline V gene encodes CDR1 GTSNPN and CDR2 SVGIG (reference sequence). Here the CDR3 reads CAWVRRTGGEETQYF. The CDR3 DNA reads TGTGCCTGGGTAAGACGGACAGGGGGAGAGGAGACCCAGTACTTC.

The CDR3, as DNA: TGTGCCAGCAGCTTGTTATACGGGACTGAAGCTTTCTTT. Translation gives CASSLLYGTEAFF. The rearrangement links TRBV11-3 to TRBJ1-1; D is unclear. V lost 3 bases and J 5 bases, leaving 10 bases between the germline ends. Germline V lookup: CDR1 SGHNT, CDR2 YENEEA. CDR3 length: 13 residues.

The chain is built from TRBV7-2 and TRBJ2-1, with no clear D. The V end lost 7 bases, the J end lost 9 bases, and 13 bases lay between the germline ends. Germline V lookup: CDR1 SGHTA, CDR2 FQGNSA. The CDR3 extends over 12 amino acids. The CDR3 coding sequence is TGTGCCAGCACTCTTGTGGCTGGTGAGCAGTTCTTC. Translated: CASTLVAGEQFF.

The chain recombines TRBV2 with TRBJ2-7, with TRBD2 matching over 10 bases. The CDR3 has 13 residues. CDR1 and CDR2 from the germline V gene are SNHLY and FYNNEI. Germline trimming cut 3 bases from V and 10 bases from J; bases unmatched to any gene: 6. CDR3 loop: CASSEGPSGRQYF. In DNA form, the CDR3 reads TGTGCCAGCAGTGAGGGGCCTAGCGGGAGACAGTACTTC.

The chain combines TRBV7-8 with TRBJ2-7; D assignment may be TRBD1 or TRBD2 (5 bases each). V dropped 8 bases and J dropped 6 bases, with 20 bases sitting between them. Germline assignment: CDR1 SGHVS and CDR2 FQNEAQ. This CDR3 is 14 amino acids long. The CDR3: CASGAGSGLGEQYF. The CDR3 bases are TGTGCCAGCGGTGCGGGTTCGGGGCTAGGCGAGCAGTACTTC.

V and J are TRBV2 and TRBJ1-5; 9 bases line up with TRBD1. Trimming took 5 bases from V and 7 from J; bases not matched to a gene: 6. Germline V gives CDR1 SNHLY, CDR2 FYNNEI. This CDR3 comprises 14 residues. CDR3 amino acids: CASSSGTGRQPQHF. CDR3 DNA sequence: TGTGCCAGCAGTTCCGGGACAGGGCGACAGCCCCAGCATTTT. The variable domain in full, completed from reference TRBV2 and TRBJ1-5, reads EPEVTQTPSHQVTQMGQEVILRCVPISNHLYFYWYRQILGQKVEFLVSFYNNEISEKSEIFDDQFSVERPDGSNFTLKIRSTKLEDSAMYFCASSSGTGRQPQHFGDGTRLSIL.

The J gene is TRBJ2-7, the V gene TRBV5-5; TRBD2 matches 9 bases. CDR1 and CDR2 from the germline V gene are SGHKS and YYEKEE (reference sequence). This CDR3 is 17 amino acids long. Unmatched junction bases numbered 10, after V lost 0 bases and J lost 3 bases. The DNA for the CDR3 is TGTGCCAGCAGCTTGGCCTTTACGGGACTAGCTGTCTACGAGCAGTACTTC. It is translated as CASSLAFTGLAVYEQYF. The variable domain in full, with the rest retrieved from reference TRBV5-5 and TRBJ2-7, is DAGVTQSPTHLIKTRGQQVTLRCSPISGHKSVSWYQQVLGQGPQFIFQYYEKEERGRGNFPDRFSARQFPNYSSELNVNALLLGDSALYLCASSLAFTGLAVYEQYFGPGTRLTVT.

Here the CDR3 DNA reads TGTGCCAGCAGCCCCCGTTCTCAGGGAACCCACGAGCAGTACTTC. Its translation is CASSPRSQGTHEQYF. The chain recombines TRBV9 with TRBJ2-7, with a possible D match to TRBD1 (5 bases). The V gene's germline CDR1 is SGDLS and CDR2 YYNGEE. Trimming pared 4 bases from V and 5 bases from J, leaving 19 bases between. This CDR3 region has 15 residues.

V and J are TRBV7-2 and TRBJ2-1; no reliable D call. The V and J ends lost 5 bases and 6 bases respectively, with 11 bases between them. CDR3 length equals 13 residues. Germline V lookup: CDR1 SGHTA, CDR2 FQGNSA. The CDR3 DNA sequence: TGTGCCAGCAGCCGGAACCAAGCCAATGAGCAGTTCTTC. It specifies CASSRNQANEQFF.

V is TRBV10-2 and J is TRBJ2-7, with a tentative D call TRBD2 (6 bases). V gave up 7 bases and J gave up 1 base, with 20 bases separating them. The CDR3 extends over 16 amino acids. Germline assignment: CDR1 WSHSY and CDR2 SAAADI. CDR3 sequence: CASKRKGGDPSYEQYF. The CDR3 nucleotides read TGCGCCAGCAAGAGGAAAGGAGGGGACCCTTCCTACGAGCAGTACTTC.

The chain links TRBV27 to TRBJ2-7; the D gene is possibly TRBD1 (6 bases). The germline V gene has CDR1 MNHEY and CDR2 SMNVEV (reference sequence). The V end was cut by 1 base, the J end by 3 bases, with 34 bases between. This CDR3 spans 22 amino acids. As DNA, the CDR3 is TGTGCCAGCAGTTTATTCATATTGCCCACCTCAGTCGGGACAAAGGATCACTACGAGCAGTACTTC. Translated, it gives CASSLFILPTSVGTKDHYEQYF.

The chain combines TRBV7-6 with TRBJ2-5, with D uncertain. The CDR3 runs 14 residues. The ends were cut back, 0 bases at V and 2 bases at J, with 7 bases in the middle. CDR1 and CDR2 (germline): SGHVS, FNYEAQ. The CDR3 region has the DNA TGTGCCAGCAGCTTAGCTCACGTACAAGAGACCCAGTACTTC. Translation: CASSLAHVQETQYF.

The CDR3 is CASSLYLAGVETQYF. The DNA of the CDR3 is TGCGCCAGCAGCTTGTACCTAGCGGGAGTGGAGACCCAGTACTTC. The rearrangement joins TRBV5-1 to TRBJ2-5; 10 bases line up with TRBD2. Germline V gives CDR1 SGHRS, CDR2 YFSETQ. The CDR3 loop spans 15 amino acids. V was pared by 1 base and J by 5 bases, with 5 bases of the junction left unmatched.

This clone appeared a single time. CDR3 residues: CAISDDGDSGGYTF. CDR3 sequence (DNA): TGTGCCATCAGTGACGACGGGGACAGCGGAGGCTACACCTTC. The V call is TRBV10-3, the J call TRBJ1-2; TRBD1 matches at 7 bases. CDR1 is ENHRY and CDR2 is SYGVKD in the germline V gene. The CDR3 extends over 14 amino acids. V trimming: 3 bases; J trimming: 8 bases; junction bases outside the gene matches: 9.

The rearrangement links TRBV28 to TRBJ2-5, with D maybe TRBD2 (7 bases). The V end was cut by 5 bases, the J end by 2 bases, with 12 bases between. CDR1 and CDR2 from the germline V gene are MDHEN and SYDVKM. This CDR3 spans 14 amino acids. CDR3 protein: CASSNGGRQETQYF. The DNA of the CDR3 is TGTGCCAGCAGTAACGGGGGGCGGCAAGAGACCCAGTACTTC.

CDR3 region: CASSPDVGGQLPPYEQYF. CDR3 DNA sequence: TGTGCCAGCAGCCCGGATGTAGGGGGCCAGCTCCCGCCCTACGAGCAGTACTTC. The rearrangement links TRBV5-6 to TRBJ2-7; 7 positions agree with TRBD1. Germline V gene sequence: CDR1 SGHDT, CDR2 YYEEEE. Losses at the gene ends were 4 bases for V and 2 bases for J; bases not matched to a gene: 18. The CDR3 extends over 18 amino acids.

This chain links TRBV28 with TRBJ2-6; D unclear. Germline-derived CDR1 and CDR2 are MDHEN and SYDVKM. CDR3 length: 12 residues. The V gene lost 6 bases and the J gene lost 7 bases, with 7 bases spanning the gap. The DNA of the CDR3 is TGTGCCAGCAGCGTAATCGCCAACGTCCTGACTTTC. It codes for CASSVIANVLTF.

J is TRBJ2-3 and V is TRBV9, with 16 positions matching TRBD2. V lost 4 bases and J lost 6; bases outside the gene matches: 17. Germline V gives CDR1 SGDLS, CDR2 YYNGEE. The CDR3 contains 20 residues. The CDR3 region has the DNA TGTGCCAGCAGCAAACCGGGACTAGCGGGAGGGCCTATATGGTCTGATACGCAGTATTTT. It translates to CASSKPGLAGGPIWSDTQYF. The full variable domain, its missing parts supplied by reference TRBV9 and TRBJ2-3, is DSGVTQTPKHLITATGQRVTLRCSPRSGDLSVYWYQQSLDQGLQFLIQYYNGEERAKGNILERFSAQQFPDLHSELNLSSLELGDSALYFCASSKPGLAGGPIWSDTQYFGPGTRLTVL.

The chain joins TRBV11-3 to TRBJ2-7, with D unresolved. This CDR3 is 14 amino acids long. The V and J ends lost 6 bases and 6 bases respectively, with 18 bases between them. Germline-derived CDR1 and CDR2 are SGHNT and YENEEA. The CDR3 loop reads CASSLGEPTAEQYF. The CDR3 DNA reads as TGTGCCAGCAGTCTCGGCGAACCCACGGCCGAGCAGTACTTC.

V usage is TRBV28 and J usage is TRBJ2-7; D possibly uses TRBD1 or TRBD2 (5 bases each). Germline V gives CDR1 MDHEN, CDR2 SYDVKM. V lost 8 bases to trimming and J lost 7 bases, with 24 bases between them. The length of the CDR3 is 15 residues. Written as DNA, the CDR3 is TGTGCCAGCGGAGGTGGGGCACTAGAAGCTACGGAGCAGTACTTC. Protein sequence: CASGGGALEATEQYF.

The V call is TRBV11-2, the J call TRBJ1-5, with D unclear. CDR3 size: 13 residues. Germline CDR1 and CDR2: SGHAT and FQNNGV. The germline V and J ends were trimmed by 2 bases and 7 bases, with 9 bases remaining between them. CDR3 DNA sequence: TGTGCCAGCAGCTTATGGGTCGGACAGCCCCAGCATTTT. This encodes CASSLWVGQPQHF.

This clone was detected only once. The V call is TRBV29-1, the J call TRBJ2-7, with a weak D call TRBD1 (7 bases). This CDR3 comprises 14 residues. The V gene lost 2 bases and the J gene lost 4 bases, with 15 bases spanning the gap. Per germline, CDR1 SQVTM and CDR2 ANQGSEA. The CDR3 sequence: CSVERGDSPYEQYF. The CDR3 DNA is TGCAGCGTTGAAAGGGGGGACAGCCCTTACGAGCAGTACTTC.

The chain couples TRBV11-2 to TRBJ2-2; 11 nucleotides line up with TRBD2. The V gene's germline CDR1 is SGHAT and CDR2 FQNNGV. The V and J ends lost 5 bases and 4 bases, in that order; junction bases with no gene match: 9. CDR3 length: 17 residues. The CDR3 DNA is TGTGCCAGCAGCGATCACGTAGCGGGGGGGTCCACCGGGGAGCTGTTTTTT. Amino acids: CASSDHVAGGSTGELFF.